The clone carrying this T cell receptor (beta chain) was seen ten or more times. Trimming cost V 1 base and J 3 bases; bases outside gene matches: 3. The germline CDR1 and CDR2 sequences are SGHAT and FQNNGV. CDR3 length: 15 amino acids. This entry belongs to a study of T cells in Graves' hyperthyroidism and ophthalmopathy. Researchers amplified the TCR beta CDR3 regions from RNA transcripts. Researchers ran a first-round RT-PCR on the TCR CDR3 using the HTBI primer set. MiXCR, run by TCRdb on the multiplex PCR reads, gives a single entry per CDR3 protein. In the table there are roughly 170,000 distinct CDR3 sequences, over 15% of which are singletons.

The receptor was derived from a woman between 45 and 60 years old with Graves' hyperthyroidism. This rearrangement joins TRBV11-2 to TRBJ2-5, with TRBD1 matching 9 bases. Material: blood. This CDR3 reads CASSLGDREKETQYF. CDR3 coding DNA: TGTGCCAGCAGCTTAGGGGACAGGGAGAAAGAGACCCAGTACTTC.